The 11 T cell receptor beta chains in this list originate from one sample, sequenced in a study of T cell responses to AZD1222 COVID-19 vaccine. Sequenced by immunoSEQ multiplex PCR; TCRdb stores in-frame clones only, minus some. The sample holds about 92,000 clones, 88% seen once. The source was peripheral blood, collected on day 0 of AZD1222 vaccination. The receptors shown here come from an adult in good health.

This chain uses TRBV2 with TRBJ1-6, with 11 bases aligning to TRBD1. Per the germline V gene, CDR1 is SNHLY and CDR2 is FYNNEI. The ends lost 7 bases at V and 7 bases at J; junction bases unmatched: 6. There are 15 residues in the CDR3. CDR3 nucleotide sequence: TGTGCCAGCATCGGACAGGGGGCGCGAAATTCACCCCTCCACTTT. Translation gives CASIGQGARNSPLHF.

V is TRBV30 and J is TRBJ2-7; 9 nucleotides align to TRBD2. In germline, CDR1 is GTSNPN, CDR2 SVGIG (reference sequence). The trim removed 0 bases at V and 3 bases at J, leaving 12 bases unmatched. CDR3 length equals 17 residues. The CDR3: CAWSVLFAGGPLYEQYF. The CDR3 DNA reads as TGTGCCTGGAGTGTACTCTTCGCGGGAGGGCCCCTCTACGAGCAGTACTTC.

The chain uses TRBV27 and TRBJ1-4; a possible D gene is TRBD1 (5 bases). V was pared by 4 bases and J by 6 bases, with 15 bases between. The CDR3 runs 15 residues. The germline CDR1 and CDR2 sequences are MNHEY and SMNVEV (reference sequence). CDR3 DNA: TGTGCCAGCAGTTCGGCCGGGGCCGGAGATGAAAAACTGTTTTTT. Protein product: CASSSAGAGDEKLFF.

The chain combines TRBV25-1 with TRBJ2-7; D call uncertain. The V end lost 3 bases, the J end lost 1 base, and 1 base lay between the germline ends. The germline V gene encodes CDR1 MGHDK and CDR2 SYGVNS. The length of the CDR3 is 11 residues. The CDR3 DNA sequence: TGTGCCAGCAGTGATTCCTACGAGCAGTACTTC. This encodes CASSDSYEQYF.

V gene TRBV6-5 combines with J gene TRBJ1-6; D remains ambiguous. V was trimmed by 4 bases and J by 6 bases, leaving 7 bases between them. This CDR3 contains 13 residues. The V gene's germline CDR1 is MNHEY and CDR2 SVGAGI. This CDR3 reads CASSLAPNSPLHF. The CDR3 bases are TGTGCCAGCAGTTTGGCACCTAATTCACCCCTCCACTTT.

The DNA of the CDR3 is TGTGTCAGAAGCATGTACCGGGACAGGCCCCGGGATCAGCCCCAGCATTTT. Translated: CVRSMYRDRPRDQPQHF. The chain carries TRBV7-5 and TRBJ1-5; no DNA check was done on the table's D call, TRBD1. TRBV7-5 is tagged as a pseudogene. This CDR3 region has 17 residues.

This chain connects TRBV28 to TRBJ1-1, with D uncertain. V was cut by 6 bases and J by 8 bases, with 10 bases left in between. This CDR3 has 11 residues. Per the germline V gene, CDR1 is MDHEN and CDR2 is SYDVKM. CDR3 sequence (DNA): TGTGCCAGCAGCTTGGACCTGGAAGCTTTCTTT. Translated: CASSLDLEAFF.

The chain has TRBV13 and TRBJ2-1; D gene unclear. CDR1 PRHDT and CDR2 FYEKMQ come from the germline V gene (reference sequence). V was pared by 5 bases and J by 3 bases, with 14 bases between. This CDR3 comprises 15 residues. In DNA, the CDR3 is TGTGCCAGCAGCGAAAATCAGAACTTCTACAATGAGCAGTTCTTC. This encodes CASSENQNFYNEQFF.

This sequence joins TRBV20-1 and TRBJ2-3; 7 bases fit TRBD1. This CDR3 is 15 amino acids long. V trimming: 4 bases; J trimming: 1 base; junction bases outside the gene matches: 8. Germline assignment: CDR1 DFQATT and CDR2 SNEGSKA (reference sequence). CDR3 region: CSAIETGTGTDTQYF. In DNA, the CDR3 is TGCAGTGCTATTGAGACAGGGACAGGCACAGATACGCAGTATTTT.

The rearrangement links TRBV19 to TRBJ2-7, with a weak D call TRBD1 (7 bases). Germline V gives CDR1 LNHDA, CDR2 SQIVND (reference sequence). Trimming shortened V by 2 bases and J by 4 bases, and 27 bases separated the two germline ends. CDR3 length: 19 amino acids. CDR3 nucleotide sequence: TGTGCCAGTAGTATAAAAATTACAATCCTGACAGGGAGGTTGTACGAGCAGTACTTC. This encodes CASSIKITILTGRLYEQYF.

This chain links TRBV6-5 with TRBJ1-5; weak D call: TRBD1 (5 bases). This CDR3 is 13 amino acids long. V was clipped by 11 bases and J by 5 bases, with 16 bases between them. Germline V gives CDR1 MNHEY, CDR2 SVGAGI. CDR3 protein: CAAGPGRYQPQHF. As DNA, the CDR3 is TGTGCCGCCGGCCCAGGGAGGTATCAGCCCCAGCATTTT.